Presented here are 32 T cell receptor beta chains from one specimen sequenced in a study of T cells after yellow fever vaccination. TCRdb called the 5' RACE reads again in MiXCR, with one record for every CDR3 protein. The data contain 610,000 or so distinct CDR3 sequences, about 12% of them singletons. The sequencing used PBMCs, collected on the day of the yellow fever booster vaccination. The receptors derive from a man aged 25 to 45 who received the YFV17D yellow fever vaccine.

On this clonotype: The junction shows a germline mismatch at one end, possibly a read error. The chain recombines TRBV4-3 with TRBJ2-1; 8 bases are shared with TRBD2. Germline V gene lookup returns CDR1 LGHNA and CDR2 YSLEER. The length of the CDR3 is 16 residues. The CDR3 reads CASSQDVLAGRKAVVF. For the CDR3, the DNA is TGCGCCAGCAGCCAAGACGTGCTAGCGGGTAGGAAAGCAGTGGTCTTC.

V gene TRBV7-6 combines with J gene TRBJ1-1; D is undetermined. V lost 5 bases and J lost 1, with 14 bases in between. Germline lookup yields CDR1 SGHVS and CDR2 FNYEAQ. This CDR3 has 15 amino acids. The CDR3 sequence is CASSQNVGKNTEAFF. The CDR3, as DNA: TGTGCCAGCAGCCAAAACGTAGGGAAGAACACTGAAGCTTTCTTT. The full variable domain, its missing parts supplied by reference TRBV7-6 and TRBJ1-1, is GAGVSQSPRYKVTKRGQDVALRCDPISGHVSLYWYRQALGQGPEFLTYFNYEAQQDKSGLPNDRFSAERPEGSISTLTIQRTEQRDSAMYRCASSQNVGKNTEAFFGQGTRLTVV.

This clonotype was counted between two and nine times. The CDR3 coding sequence is TGCAGTGCTACGGGGGGACTAGTCGCAACCATTAGCTCCTACAATGAGCAGTTCTTC. Translating it yields CSATGGLVATISSYNEQFF. The gene calls are TRBV20-1 and TRBJ2-1, with TRBD2 matching over 8 bases. The CDR3 consists of 19 residues. V shed 4 bases, J shed 0 bases, and the junction held 17 bases outside the gene matches. Per the germline V gene, CDR1 is DFQATT and CDR2 is SNEGSKA (reference sequence).

There are a few counts of this clonotype. The chain joins TRBV6-5 to TRBJ2-2; perhaps TRBD1 as D (5 bases). This CDR3 region has 14 residues. CDR1 is MNHEY and CDR2 is SVGAGI in the germline V gene. V was trimmed by 0 bases and J by 3 bases, leaving 5 bases between them. CDR3 sequence (DNA): TGTGCCAGCAGTTACTCGACAGACACCGGGGAGCTGTTTTTT. Translating it yields CASSYSTDTGELFF.

The rearrangement uses TRBV5-1 and TRBJ2-7, with TRBD2 identical over 7 bases. Germline CDR1 SGHRS, CDR2 YFSETQ. The CDR3 has 15 residues. V shed 4 bases, J shed 2 bases, and the junction held 9 bases outside the gene matches. CDR3 DNA sequence: TGCGCCAGCAGCGCGACACCCGGGACTACCTACGAGCAGTACTTC. This codes for CASSATPGTTYEQYF.

In its sample, this clonotype was seen a few times. The CDR3 nucleotides read TGTGCCAGCAGCCTCATCGGGGAGACGCCCGAGTTCTTC. Amino acids: CASSLIGETPEFF. This chain uses TRBV3-1 with TRBJ2-1, with D tentatively TRBD2 (5 bases). The CDR3 sequence is 13 residues long. Germline CDR1 reads LGHDT; CDR2 reads YNNKEL (reference sequence). Trimming shortened V by 4 bases and J by 14 bases, and 18 bases separated the two germline ends.

This clonotype has just a few counts. The chain combines TRBV19 with TRBJ2-5; unclear D gene. This CDR3 comprises 16 residues. The germline V gene has CDR1 LNHDA and CDR2 SQIVND (reference sequence). The germline V and J ends were trimmed by 2 bases and 7 bases, with 20 bases remaining between them. The CDR3 loop is CASSIRGDDDQRTQYF. The DNA for the CDR3 is TGTGCCAGTAGTATAAGAGGTGACGATGACCAACGGACCCAGTACTTC.

The V and J genes are TRBV29-1 and TRBJ2-3, with TRBD2 identical over 14 bases. V dropped 1 base and J dropped 0; count of bases not matched to a gene: 3. The CDR3 has 17 residues. Germline V gene sequence: CDR1 SQVTM, CDR2 ANQGSEA. CDR3 sequence: CSVEGLAGGPSTDTQYF. The CDR3 DNA reads as TGCAGCGTTGAAGGACTAGCGGGAGGGCCGAGCACAGATACGCAGTATTTT.

This rearrangement joins TRBV28 to TRBJ2-3; tentatively, D is TRBD2 (5 bases). The germline V gene encodes CDR1 MDHEN and CDR2 SYDVKM. This CDR3 spans 16 amino acids. The ends were cut back, 3 bases at V and 2 bases at J, with 15 bases in the middle. CDR3 amino acids: CASSFHQRSFTDTQYF. The DNA of the CDR3 is TGTGCCAGCAGTTTCCATCAGCGGAGTTTCACAGATACGCAGTATTTT. The full variable domain, completed using reference TRBV28 and TRBJ2-3, is DVKVTQSSRYLVKRTGEKVFLECVQDMDHENMFWYRQDPGLGLRLIYFSYDVKMKEKGDIPEGYSVSREKKERFSLILESASTNQTSMYLCASSFHQRSFTDTQYFGPGTRLTVL.

This clonotype was seen only a few times. This chain connects TRBV4-3 to TRBJ2-7; 7 positions agree with TRBD2. The germline gives CDR1 LGHNA, CDR2 YSLEER. J gave up 4 bases and V 0 bases, and 3 bases lay outside the gene matches. This CDR3 comprises 14 residues. The CDR3 sequence is CASSQELASYEQYF. CDR3 DNA sequence: TGCGCCAGCAGCCAAGAACTAGCGTCGTACGAGCAGTACTTC.

A few counts support this clonotype. The chain carries TRBV29-1 and TRBJ2-1; D assignment may be TRBD1 or TRBD2 (5 bases each). Germline V gene data show CDR1 as SQVTM and CDR2 as ANQGSEA. The CDR3 is 11 residues long. With 7 bases removed from V and 9 bases from J, the gap between germline ends came to 13 bases. CDR3 protein: CSGGTDTEQFF. In DNA form, the CDR3 reads TGCAGCGGAGGGACCGATACTGAGCAGTTCTTC.

This rearrangement joins TRBV7-9 to TRBJ2-1, with 7 bases matching TRBD2. The CDR3 covers 15 residues. The V gene's germline CDR1 is SEHNR and CDR2 FQNEAQ (reference sequence). The V and J ends lost 1 base and 5 bases, in that order; junction bases with no gene match: 5. The CDR3 DNA reads TGTGCCAGCAGCTTAGTGCCTAGCGGAAACAATGAGCAGTTCTTC. As protein: CASSLVPSGNNEQFF.

V is TRBV10-2 and J is TRBJ2-4, with 7 bases aligning to TRBD2. The CDR3 sequence is 15 residues long. CDR1 is WSHSY, CDR2 SAAADI, per germline. Losses at the gene ends were 7 bases for V and 2 bases for J; bases not matched to a gene: 8. CDR3 nucleotide sequence: TGCGCCAGCACAGGACTAGACCCTTCCAAAAACATTCAGTACTTC. Its protein product is CASTGLDPSKNIQYF.

This clonotype was observed at least ten times. The rearrangement joins TRBV20-1 to TRBJ2-2; D possibly corresponds to TRBD2 (6 bases). Germline V CDR1 and CDR2: DFQATT, SNEGSKA (reference sequence). Trimming cost V 0 bases and J 2 bases, with 7 bases left between them. The CDR3 is 14 amino acids. Written as DNA, the CDR3 is TGCAGTGCTAGAGATGCGGGAAACACCGGGGAGCTGTTTTTT. This codes for CSARDAGNTGELFF.

This clonotype was recorded a few times. The chain has TRBV6-5 and TRBJ2-1; TRBD2 is a possible D gene (6 bases). The CDR3 contains 16 residues. Per germline, CDR1 MNHEY and CDR2 SVGAGI. V gave up 4 bases and J gave up 3 bases, with 16 bases separating them. As DNA, the CDR3 is TGTGCCAGCAGTTCCGATGGAGCGGGCGTCTACAATGAGCAGTTCTTC. Translation gives CASSSDGAGVYNEQFF.

The rearrangement joins TRBV7-9 to TRBJ2-1; 8 nucleotides match TRBD2. Germline-derived CDR1 and CDR2 are SEHNR and FQNEAQ (reference sequence). The CDR3 runs to 14 residues. Trimming cost V 8 bases and J 3 bases; bases outside gene matches: 6. This chain's CDR3 is CASLREGLYNEQFF. CDR3 nucleotides: TGTGCCAGCCTACGGGAGGGCCTCTACAATGAGCAGTTCTTC.

This clonotype was picked up many times. The rearrangement links TRBV20-1 to TRBJ2-1, with D perhaps given as TRBD1 or TRBD2 (5 bases each). V was cut by 3 bases and J by 4 bases, with 13 bases left in between. Germline V gene sequence: CDR1 DFQATT, CDR2 SNEGSKA (reference sequence). CDR3 length: 14 residues. Written as DNA, the CDR3 is TGCAGTGCTAGGTTCGGGACCACATACAATGAGCAGTTCTTC. Translated: CSARFGTTYNEQFF.

The sample holds a few counts of this clonotype. V usage is TRBV29-1 and J usage is TRBJ2-1, with TRBD2 matching 11 bases. The J segment lost 7 bases and the V segment lost 3 bases, leaving 5 bases of the junction unmatched. This CDR3 has 14 amino acids. Germline lookup yields CDR1 SQVTM and CDR2 ANQGSEA. The CDR3 loop reads CSVDVAGGTNEQFF. CDR3 bases: TGCAGCGTTGACGTAGCGGGAGGGACAAATGAGCAGTTCTTC.

The rearrangement joins TRBV29-1 to TRBJ2-1, with D maybe TRBD1 (5 bases). In germline, CDR1 is SQVTM, CDR2 ANQGSEA. V was trimmed by 4 bases and J by 0 bases, leaving 10 bases between them. The CDR3 contains 14 residues. The CDR3 region is CSVVDILSYNEQFF. The CDR3 nucleotides read TGCAGCGTTGTGGACATCCTCTCCTACAATGAGCAGTTCTTC.

This rearrangement joins TRBV20-1 to TRBJ1-1; TRBD1 aligns across 8 bases. The ends lost 3 bases at V and 6 bases at J; junction bases unmatched: 12. The CDR3 extends over 15 amino acids. From germline, CDR1 is DFQATT and CDR2 SNEGSKA (reference sequence). As DNA, the CDR3 is TGCAGTGCTAGCATTGGACAGGGCACTCGGGCTGAAGCTTTCTTT. Its translation: CSASIGQGTRAEAFF.

This clonotype was seen only a few times. This CDR3 is CASSLGLAGVADTQYF. CDR3 bases: TGTGCCAGCAGCTTAGGACTAGCGGGAGTGGCAGATACGCAGTATTTT. This chain links TRBV7-8 with TRBJ2-3, with 12 bases matching TRBD2. The CDR3 is 16 amino acids. Germline assignment: CDR1 SGHVS and CDR2 FQNEAQ. Germline trimming cut 1 base from V and 4 bases from J; bases unmatched to any gene: 3. Full variable domain (remainder filled in from reference TRBV7-8 and TRBJ2-3): GAGVSQSPRYKVAKRGQDVALRCDPISGHVSLFWYQQALGQGPEFLTYFQNEAQLDKSGLPSDRFFAERPEGSVSTLKIQRTQQEDSAVYLCASSLGLAGVADTQYFGPGTRLTVL.

This clonotype was seen a few times. The V and J genes are TRBV6-5 and TRBJ2-7; TRBD1 matches at 9 bases. The germline V gene has CDR1 MNHEY and CDR2 SVGAGI. The CDR3 extends over 15 amino acids. J was trimmed by 3 bases and V by 2 bases; bases with no gene match: 5. The CDR3 protein is CASSYGTGKGYEQYF. CDR3 in DNA: TGTGCCAGCAGTTACGGGACAGGGAAAGGCTACGAGCAGTACTTC.

This chain uses TRBV6-1 with TRBJ2-1; 14 nucleotides align to TRBD2. V lost 6 bases to trimming and J lost 0 bases; unmatched junction nucleotides: 4. The CDR3 extends over 17 amino acids. The V gene's germline CDR1 is MNHNS and CDR2 SASEGT. The CDR3 sequence is CASRRLAGGSSYNEQFF. In nucleotides, the CDR3 is TGTGCCAGCAGGAGACTAGCGGGGGGGAGCTCCTACAATGAGCAGTTCTTC.

This chain uses TRBV19 with TRBJ2-2; 9 positions match TRBD1. There are 15 residues in the CDR3. Per the germline V gene, CDR1 is LNHDA and CDR2 is SQIVND (reference sequence). V shed 7 bases, J shed 4 bases, and the junction held 7 bases outside the gene matches. For the CDR3, the DNA is TGTGCCAGTATTGATGACAGGGGGGGCACCGGGGAGCTGTTTTTT. It translates to CASIDDRGGTGELFF.

This clonotype was seen a few times. The CDR3 spells CASRSSGRWGETQYF. The CDR3 DNA is TGTGCCAGCAGGTCTAGCGGGAGATGGGGGGAGACCCAGTACTTC. The genes are TRBV6-1 and TRBJ2-5; TRBD2 aligns across 10 bases. Trimming took 6 bases from V and 5 from J; bases not matched to a gene: 9. Germline V CDR1 and CDR2: MNHNS, SASEGT. The CDR3 runs 15 residues.

For this clonotype: The junction shows a germline mismatch at one end, possibly a read error. V is TRBV5-1 and J is TRBJ2-7; D is unresolved. Germline V CDR1 and CDR2: SGHRS, YFSETQ. The CDR3 covers 13 residues. Written as DNA, the CDR3 is TGCACCAGCAGCGAGTCCCCAGGTTACGAGCAGTACTTC. Translated: CTSSESPGYEQYF.

This clonotype turned up a few times. The chain carries TRBV7-2 and TRBJ2-1; TRBD2 agrees at 13 bases. Trimming at V came to 4 bases and at J to 9 bases, leaving 9 bases not matched to a gene. CDR3 size: 16 residues. The germline CDR1 and CDR2 sequences are SGHTA and FQGNSA. CDR3 in amino acids: CASSSHGTSGIVEQFF. CDR3 coding DNA: TGTGCCAGCAGCTCGCACGGGACTAGCGGGATTGTTGAGCAGTTCTTC.

This clonotype has only a few counts. CDR3 residues: CASNYGRANEQFF. CDR3 nucleotide sequence: TGTGCCAGCAATTACGGGAGGGCCAATGAGCAGTTCTTC. The J gene is TRBJ2-1, the V gene TRBV27, with 8 bases lining up with TRBD2. The germline V gene has CDR1 MNHEY and CDR2 SMNVEV (reference sequence). This CDR3 is built from 13 residues. Trimming cost V 7 bases and J 6 bases; bases outside gene matches: 5.

The chain combines TRBV20-1 with TRBJ2-5; D remains ambiguous. V shed 7 bases and J shed 1 base, with 10 bases lying between them. The CDR3 runs 12 residues. CDR1 is DFQATT and CDR2 is SNEGSKA in the germline V gene (reference sequence). CDR3 sequence: CSVDSRQETQYF. CDR3 bases: TGCAGTGTTGACTCCCGCCAAGAGACCCAGTACTTC.

This clonotype was counted between two and nine times. This rearrangement joins TRBV7-9 to TRBJ1-2; 7 bases line up with TRBD1. This CDR3 is built from 14 residues. CDR1 is SEHNR and CDR2 is FQNEAQ in the germline V gene (reference sequence). V lost 5 bases to trimming and J lost 9 bases; unmatched junction nucleotides: 12. CDR3 amino acids: CASSPTGPAIRYTF. The DNA for the CDR3 is TGTGCCAGCAGCCCGACAGGGCCTGCTATTCGCTACACCTTC.

The chain employs TRBV7-9 and TRBJ2-1, with 7 bases lining up with TRBD1. Germline-derived CDR1 and CDR2 are SEHNR and FQNEAQ (reference sequence). The ends lost 5 bases at V and 8 bases at J; junction bases unmatched: 0. The CDR3 is made up of 11 amino acids. CDR3 amino acids: CASSDRDEQFF. CDR3 sequence (DNA): TGTGCCAGCAGCGACAGGGATGAGCAGTTCTTC.

This clonotype turned up a few times. For the CDR3, the DNA is TGCAGCGTTCTGGGGACAGGGGATGGAGATACGCAGTATTTT. Its translation is CSVLGTGDGDTQYF. The chain has TRBV29-1 and TRBJ2-3, with 10 positions matching TRBD1. Germline trimming cut 5 bases from V and 5 bases from J; bases unmatched to any gene: 7. The CDR3 has 14 residues. Germline loops: CDR1 SQVTM, CDR2 ANQGSEA.